The rows below give T cell receptor beta chains drawn from one sample of a study of shared clonotypes between healthy human individuals. The assay was immunoSEQ multiplex PCR, and TCRdb's table has in-frame clones only and misses some. The data show about 2 million clones, 85% to 95% seen once. Material: naive CD4+ T cells sorted from blood. The receptors were sampled from a man between 18 and 29 years old in good health. Each CDR3 is given with its conserved first and last residue. D genes are given only for firm matches. Expanded clones get a size class; other rows say once, few or many, or leave the size out.

clone size: NA
D gene: NA
V gene: TRBV18
J gene: TRBJ1-6
CDR3 DNA: TGTGCCAGCTCAGAACTCCAGCCAAATAATAATTCACCCCTCCACTTT
CDR3 protein: CASSELQPNNNSPLHF

clone size: few
D gene: NA
V gene: TRBV6-1
J gene: TRBJ2-7
CDR3 DNA: TGTGCCAGCAGCGGGGCGGGACGGCACTACGAGCAGTACTTC
CDR3 protein: CASSGAGRHYEQYF

clone size: NA
D gene: NA
V gene: TRBV7-9
J gene: TRBJ1-1
CDR3 DNA: TGTGCCAGCAGCTGGGGCAGCTTGAACACTGAAGCTTTCTTT
CDR3 protein: CASSWGSLNTEAFF

clone size: NA
D gene: NA
V gene: TRBV5-1
J gene: TRBJ1-1
CDR3 DNA: TGCGCCAGCAGCACTACGGGTAACACTGAAGCTTTCTTT
CDR3 protein: CASSTTGNTEAFF

clone size: NA
D gene: NA
V gene: TRBV13
J gene: TRBJ1-2
CDR3 DNA: TGTGCCAGCAGCTTATTGGGCTATGGCTACACCTTC
CDR3 protein: CASSLLGYGYTF

clone size: NA
D gene: NA
V gene: TRBV30
J gene: TRBJ1-5
CDR3 DNA: TGTGCCTGGAGTATAAGCCTCAATCAGCCCCAGCATTTT
CDR3 protein: CAWSISLNQPQHF

clone size: NA
D gene: NA
V gene: TRBV10-3
J gene: TRBJ2-7
CDR3 DNA: TGTGCCATGAGCCTGGGACCGGACGTCTACGAGCAGTACTTC
CDR3 protein: CAMSLGPDVYEQYF

clone size: NA
D gene: TRBD1
V gene: TRBV10-3
J gene: TRBJ1-4
CDR3 DNA: TGTGCCGCCGGGGGACAGGGAAGTGAAAAACTGTTTTTT
CDR3 protein: CAAGGQGSEKLFF

clone size: NA
D gene: NA
V gene: TRBV18
J gene: TRBJ1-1
CDR3 DNA: TGTGCCAGCTTGGGGTCCTCGAACACTGAAGCTTTCTTT
CDR3 protein: CASLGSSNTEAFF

clone size: NA
D gene: TRBD2
V gene: TRBV25-1
J gene: TRBJ2-2
CDR3 DNA: TGTGCCAGCAGGGGACTAGCGGGAGGGGGACCTAACACCGGGGAGCTGTTTTTT
CDR3 protein: CASRGLAGGGPNTGELFF

clone size: NA
D gene: TRBD1
V gene: TRBV30
J gene: TRBJ1-1
CDR3 DNA: TGTGCCTGGCGACCCACCGGGACAGGGATATTTAGCACTGAAGCTTTCTTT
CDR3 protein: CAWRPTGTGIFSTEAFF

clone size: NA
D gene: NA
V gene: TRBV7-2
J gene: TRBJ1-4
CDR3 DNA: TGTGCCAGCAGCTTAGTTGGCCAGGTGCTAGAAAAACTGTTTTTT
CDR3 protein: CASSLVGQVLEKLFF

clone size: NA
D gene: TRBD1
V gene: TRBV19
J gene: TRBJ1-4
CDR3 DNA: TGTGCCAGTAGCGACAGGGGCGGTGTAGAAAAACTGTTTTTT
CDR3 protein: CASSDRGGVEKLFF

clone size: NA
D gene: TRBD2
V gene: TRBV5-4
J gene: TRBJ2-7
CDR3 DNA: TGTGCCAGCAACCTAGCGGGGGGAACCCACGAGCAGTACTTC
CDR3 protein: CASNLAGGTHEQYF

clone size: NA
D gene: TRBD1
V gene: TRBV10-3
J gene: TRBJ1-2
CDR3 DNA: TGTGCCATCATGCCGGACAGGGGTTTTAATAATGGCTACACCTTC
CDR3 protein: CAIMPDRGFNNGYTF

clone size: NA
D gene: TRBD2
V gene: TRBV5-6
J gene: TRBJ2-5
CDR3 DNA: TGTGCCAGCAAGGCGGGAGGGTTGGAGACCCAGTACTTC
CDR3 protein: CASKAGGLETQYF

clone size: NA
D gene: TRBD1
V gene: TRBV28
J gene: TRBJ2-5
CDR3 DNA: TGTGCCAGCAGTATCACCGGGACAGGGGTAGAGACCCAGTACTTC
CDR3 protein: CASSITGTGVETQYF

clone size: NA
D gene: TRBD1
V gene: TRBV6-5
J gene: TRBJ2-5
CDR3 DNA: TGTGCCAGCAGCCTAAAACAGGGGAGCGAGACCCAGTACTTC
CDR3 protein: CASSLKQGSETQYF

clone size: NA
D gene: NA
V gene: TRBV7-6
J gene: TRBJ2-5
CDR3 DNA: TGTGCCAGCAGCTCCGGACAGTTCCGAGAGACCCAGTACTTC
CDR3 protein: CASSSGQFRETQYF

clone size: NA
D gene: NA
V gene: TRBV15
J gene: TRBJ1-4
CDR3 DNA: TGTGCCACCAGCAGCTTGTACGGGGCGCCTAATGAAAAACTGTTTTTT
CDR3 protein: CATSSLYGAPNEKLFF

clone size: NA
D gene: NA
V gene: TRBV6-5
J gene: TRBJ1-1
CDR3 DNA: TGTGCCAGCAGTTACTCTGGCTGGGCAAACACTGAAGCTTTCTTT
CDR3 protein: CASSYSGWANTEAFF

clone size: NA
D gene: TRBD1
V gene: TRBV7-2
J gene: TRBJ2-7
CDR3 DNA: TGTGCCAGCAGCGTTTCCCGGGACAGCTACGAGCAGTACTTC
CDR3 protein: CASSVSRDSYEQYF

clone size: NA
D gene: NA
V gene: TRBV6-1
J gene: TRBJ2-3
CDR3 DNA: TGTGCCAGCCCAAGTGGGTTAACAGATACGCAGTATTTT
CDR3 protein: CASPSGLTDTQYF